These 20 T cell receptor beta chains share one sample of origin, sequenced in a study of blood T cells in healthy people across ages (dated by TCRdb to 2015 to 2017). Libraries were prepared through 5' RACE. Sequencing instrument: Illumina HiSeq 2500. The second PCR ran for roughly 6 to 11 cycles and used a J-beta primer mix along with a sample-barcoded 5' primer. TCRdb reprocessed the public reads (quality trimming at Q25 with fastp, clone calling with MiXCR) and kept in-frame beta chains. Each CDR3 protein appears once, grouped with its most common genes and DNA. A total of 720,000 or so distinct CDR3 sequences appear in this sample, around 41% of them only once. Around 30% of the sample is taken by the ten largest. Sequenced: blood. The source of these receptors is an older man in good health.

This clonotype was recorded only once. The rearrangement uses TRBV2 and TRBJ1-5; unclear D gene. V was cut by 4 bases and J by 7 bases, with 11 bases left in between. This CDR3 contains 13 residues. CDR1 is SNHLY and CDR2 is FYNNEI in the germline V gene. CDR3 sequence reads: CASSVRETQPQHF. In DNA, the CDR3 is TGTGCCAGCAGTGTGAGGGAGACACAGCCCCAGCATTTT.

V usage is TRBV12-3 or TRBV12-4 and J usage is TRBJ1-5; TRBD1 agrees at 7 bases. V dropped 6 bases and J dropped 5; count of bases not matched to a gene: 7. This CDR3 contains 14 residues. The CDR3 DNA reads TGTGCCAGCAGCCTGACAGGGTCTCATCAGCCCCAGCATTTT. Translation: CASSLTGSHQPQHF.

This clonotype was counted many times. The CDR3: CASSSGHTQDTQYF. The CDR3, as DNA: TGCGCCAGCAGCTCTGGACACACCCAGGATACGCAGTATTTT. V and J are TRBV5-1 and TRBJ2-3; possible D gene TRBD1, 5 bases. The CDR3 spans 14 residues. V gave up 3 bases and J gave up 6 bases, with 14 bases separating them. In germline, CDR1 is SGHRS, CDR2 YFSETQ.

There are a few counts of this clonotype. The chain joins TRBV20-1 to TRBJ2-4; possibly TRBD1 for D (6 bases). The CDR3 consists of 15 residues. Germline lookup yields CDR1 DFQATT and CDR2 SNEGSKA (reference sequence). Trimming left V 6 bases short and J 1 base short, with 16 bases between. For the CDR3, the DNA is TGCAGTGCCCCGGACAGATCGGCGGCCAAAAACATTCAGTACTTC. Its protein product is CSAPDRSAAKNIQYF.

V is TRBV27 and J is TRBJ2-7; D perhaps matches TRBD1 (6 bases). The CDR3 totals 15 residues. Deletions cut 5 bases from V and 7 bases from J, with 21 bases between. Germline values: CDR1 MNHEY, CDR2 SMNVEV (reference sequence). CDR3 DNA: TGTGCCAGCAGTCCACAGGGTAGGGTTGTCGATGAGCAGTACTTC. This sequence encodes CASSPQGRVVDEQYF.

This clonotype was detected only a few times. The CDR3 DNA reads as TGTGCCAGCAGGCCCCTAGGATTGTCCGGAAACACCATATATTTT. Translation: CASRPLGLSGNTIYF. V usage is TRBV7-2 and J usage is TRBJ1-3; D unclear. CDR1 and CDR2 from the germline V gene are SGHTA and FQGNSA. The V and J ends lost 6 bases and 4 bases respectively, with 16 bases between them. There are 15 residues in the CDR3.

This chain links TRBV5-1 with TRBJ2-7; TRBD2 matches 9 bases. The junction had 11 bases not matched to a gene; V was cut back by 2 bases and J by 5 bases. Germline V gene data show CDR1 as SGHRS and CDR2 as YFSETQ. This CDR3 spans 16 amino acids. For the CDR3, the DNA is TGCGCCAGCAGCTTTCGGGGCGGGGGGGCCATGAACGAGCAGTACTTC. This translates into CASSFRGGGAMNEQYF.

The V call is TRBV20-1, the J call TRBJ2-2, with D perhaps being TRBD1 or TRBD2 (5 bases each). With 0 bases removed from V and 0 bases from J, the gap between germline ends came to 5 bases. The CDR3 covers 14 residues. Germline CDR1 DFQATT, CDR2 SNEGSKA (reference sequence). CDR3 nucleotides: TGCAGTGCTAGAGAGGGACCGAACACCGGGGAGCTGTTTTTT. Protein sequence: CSAREGPNTGELFF.

CDR3: CATSRLTGGLVYGYTF. Written as DNA, the CDR3 is TGTGCCACCAGCAGACTCACAGGGGGCTTGGTCTATGGCTACACCTTC. V is TRBV15 and J is TRBJ1-2; TRBD1 matches at 9 bases. Losses at the gene ends were 2 bases for V and 4 bases for J; bases not matched to a gene: 8. The CDR3 runs to 16 residues. Looked up from germline, CDR1 is LNHNV and CDR2 is YYDKDF (reference sequence).

This clonotype was seen a handful of times. The genes are TRBV20-1 and TRBJ2-3; D is possibly TRBD2 (5 bases). In germline, CDR1 is DFQATT, CDR2 SNEGSKA (reference sequence). The CDR3 is 15 amino acids. Trimming pared 6 bases from V and 2 bases from J, leaving 18 bases between. The chain's CDR3 is CSARLGLRPTDTQYF. The CDR3 DNA is TGCAGTGCCCGTTTAGGACTGCGTCCCACAGATACGCAGTATTTT.

This clonotype has more than one count but fewer than ten. This chain uses TRBV11-1 with TRBJ2-3; the D is unclear. The CDR3 is 15 residues long. The germline CDR1 and CDR2 sequences are SGHAT and FQDESV (reference sequence). Trimming removed 1 base at V and 4 bases at J, with 12 bases between. CDR3 sequence: CASSLDEIKADTQYF. The CDR3 DNA is TGTGCCAGCAGCTTAGACGAGATTAAGGCAGATACGCAGTATTTT.

This clonotype occurred many times. This sequence joins TRBV11-2 and TRBJ2-1; 10 nucleotides line up with TRBD2. Losses at the gene ends were 5 bases for V and 9 bases for J; bases not matched to a gene: 10. The CDR3 consists of 15 residues. Germline V gene data show CDR1 as SGHAT and CDR2 as FQNNGV. The CDR3 bases are TGTGCCAGCAGCCAAGGGGGACTAGCGAACCGTGAGCAGTTCTTC. It is translated as CASSQGGLANREQFF.

This clonotype was detected only a few times. The chain is built from TRBV7-3 and TRBJ2-3, with TRBD1 as a possible D gene (5 bases). The V end was cut by 2 bases, the J end by 5 bases, with 14 bases between. The CDR3 spans 15 residues. CDR1 is SGHTA and CDR2 is FQGTGA in the germline V gene. The CDR3 spells CASSLGARREDTQYF. As DNA, the CDR3 is TGTGCCAGCAGCTTAGGGGCCCGAAGGGAAGATACGCAGTATTTT. Together with reference TRBV7-3 and TRBJ2-3, the CDR3 gives the full variable domain: GAGVSQTPSNKVTEKGKYVELRCDPISGHTALYWYRQSLGQGPEFLIYFQGTGAADDSGLPNDRFFAVRPEGSVSTLKIQRTERGDSAVYLCASSLGARREDTQYFGPGTRLTVL.

The genes are TRBV4-3 and TRBJ2-7; D is undetermined. CDR3 size: 14 residues. V gave up 0 bases and J gave up 3 bases, with 9 bases separating them. Germline V gives CDR1 LGHNA, CDR2 YSLEER. CDR3 bases: TGCGCCAGCAGCCAAGAAAGTACCATCTACGAGCAGTACTTC. It is translated as CASSQESTIYEQYF.

The chain has TRBV2 and TRBJ2-3; D might be TRBD2 (5 bases). The length of the CDR3 is 14 residues. The V gene's germline CDR1 is SNHLY and CDR2 FYNNEI. V was clipped by 4 bases and J by 6 bases, with 14 bases between them. CDR3 nucleotide sequence: TGTGCCAGCAGTGTACTTTTACCGGGGGATACGCAGTATTTT. Encoded protein: CASSVLLPGDTQYF. Filled out from reference TRBV2 and TRBJ2-3, the complete variable domain reads EPEVTQTPSHQVTQMGQEVILRCVPISNHLYFYWYRQILGQKVEFLVSFYNNEISEKSEIFDDQFSVERPDGSNFTLKIRSTKLEDSAMYFCASSVLLPGDTQYFGPGTRLTVL.

This clonotype occurred a few times. Here the CDR3 reads CASSSDLTRSNEQFF. The CDR3 nucleotides are TGTGCCAGCAGTTCGGACCTGACTAGAAGCAATGAGCAGTTCTTC. The chain employs TRBV9 and TRBJ2-1, with a weak D call TRBD2 (6 bases). V was trimmed by 5 bases and J by 6 bases, leaving 18 bases between them. The CDR3 spans 15 residues. CDR1 is SGDLS and CDR2 is YYNGEE in the germline V gene.

This chain links TRBV6-5 with TRBJ2-5; a possible D gene is TRBD1 (5 bases). CDR1 MNHEY and CDR2 SVGAGI come from the germline V gene. The V end lost 5 bases, the J end lost 5 bases, and 12 bases lay between the germline ends. The CDR3 has 13 residues. CDR3 sequence (DNA): TGTGCCAGCAGTAGAGGACAATGGGAGACCCAGTACTTC. Translating it yields CASSRGQWETQYF.

J is TRBJ2-7 and V is TRBV5-5; D is unclear. Germline V CDR1 and CDR2: SGHKS, YYEKEE (reference sequence). With 1 base removed from V and 2 bases from J, the gap between germline ends came to 10 bases. The CDR3 is 14 residues long. Here the CDR3 DNA reads TGTGCCAGCAGCTTGCCCGTCATGGCCTACGAGCAGTACTTC. Translation gives CASSLPVMAYEQYF.

The genes are TRBV7-2 and TRBJ2-5; 9 nucleotides align to TRBD2. The germline CDR1 and CDR2 sequences are SGHTA and FQGNSA. The CDR3 has 16 amino acids. With 5 bases clipped from V and 2 bases from J, the junction kept 9 bases outside the gene matches. CDR3 in amino acids: CASSAKAGGLQETQYF. The CDR3 DNA is TGTGCCAGCAGCGCCAAAGCGGGGGGCCTACAAGAGACCCAGTACTTC.

The chain joins TRBV20-1 to TRBJ1-4; D unresolved. The V gene lost 6 bases and the J gene lost 4 bases, with 12 bases spanning the gap. The CDR3 is 13 amino acids. Per the germline V gene, CDR1 is DFQATT and CDR2 is SNEGSKA (reference sequence). CDR3 sequence reads: CSARASSNEKLFF. CDR3 DNA sequence: TGCAGTGCCCGGGCCTCGAGTAATGAAAAACTGTTTTTT.